These 6 T cell receptor beta chains originate from one sample sequenced in a study of T-cell reconstitution after alpha-beta-depleted transplantation in children. Unique molecular identifiers tagged the TCRbeta library. TCRdb passed the PCR reads through MiXCR, listing each CDR3 protein once. The data hold some 460,000 distinct CDR3 sequences, with about 16% observed a single time. Sequenced material: PBMCs, mostly from graft donor cells, taken 360 days after TCRalphabeta/CD19-depleted stem cell transplant. Receptors originate from a boy younger than two who had a stem cell transplant for Wiskott-Aldrich syndrome, so the T cells may come from the graft donor.

This clonotype was counted a few times. This chain uses TRBV24-1 with TRBJ2-1; the match to TRBD1 covers 7 bases. The J segment lost 2 bases and the V segment lost 5 bases, leaving 5 bases of the junction unmatched. In germline, CDR1 is KGHDR, CDR2 SFDVKD. This CDR3 comprises 15 residues. In DNA form, the CDR3 reads TGTGCCACCAGTGCCCCGACAGGGACCTACAATGAGCAGTTCTTC. Encoded protein: CATSAPTGTYNEQFF.

The chain is built from TRBV4-2 and TRBJ2-3, with D possibly TRBD2 on 5 matching bases. This CDR3 is 15 amino acids long. Germline-derived CDR1 and CDR2 are LGHNA and YNFKEQ. The ends were cut back, 0 bases at V and 0 bases at J, with 7 bases in the middle. DNA of the CDR3: TGTGCCAGCAGCCAAGATACGGGGAGCACAGATACGCAGTATTTT. It yields the protein CASSQDTGSTDTQYF.

This clonotype is termed medium-sized. The gene calls are TRBV7-9 and TRBJ2-1; D unclear. This CDR3 is built from 15 residues. CDR1 and CDR2 from the germline V gene are SEHNR and FQNEAQ (reference sequence). V gave up 3 bases and J gave up 8 bases, with 17 bases separating them. The CDR3 DNA sequence: TGTGCCAGCAGCTTGAAGGGCCCCCCGAGGCATGAGCAGTTCTTC. It encodes CASSLKGPPRHEQFF.

The sample holds a few counts of this clonotype. V is TRBV6-1 and J is TRBJ2-5, with D perhaps TRBD1 or TRBD2 (7 bases each). V lost 8 bases to trimming and J lost 4 bases, with 20 bases between them. CDR1 is MNHNS and CDR2 is SASEGT in the germline V gene. The CDR3 contains 15 residues. CDR3 bases: TGTGCCAGCTCAATCGGGGGGACAGCTCCAGAGACCCAGTACTTC. Its translation: CASSIGGTAPETQYF.

This chain joins TRBV12-3 or TRBV12-4 and TRBJ2-1; possible D gene TRBD2, 5 bases. CDR3 length: 16 amino acids. V was pared by 3 bases and J by 5 bases, with 17 bases between. DNA for the CDR3: TGTGCCAGCAGTTTTTTCGCGGGCGGTCCCCACAATGAGCAGTTCTTC. It encodes CASSFFAGGPHNEQFF.

This clonotype turned up a few times. For the CDR3, the DNA is TGCGCCAGCAGCCAAGATCCACCAAGGCGGGGGGGAAAAGAGACCCAGTACTTC. Translating it yields CASSQDPPRRGGKETQYF. V usage is TRBV4-1 and J usage is TRBJ2-5; 9 nucleotides align to TRBD2. After removal of 0 bases from V and 3 bases from J, the junction contained 11 bases not matched to a gene. Germline CDR1 MGHRA, CDR2 YSYEKL. The CDR3 loop spans 18 amino acids.